A single sample gave rise to the 18 T cell receptor beta chains below, sequenced in a study of blood T cell repertoires in COVID-19. TCRdb's copy holds only in-frame clones and misses some; the assay was immunoSEQ multiplex PCR. This sample has about 340,000 clones, with approximately 86% found just once. Sequenced sample: peripheral blood. The receptors come from a woman between 55 and 75 years old with COVID-19, enrolled during active disease.

The rearrangement uses TRBV29-1 and TRBJ2-7, with 8 nucleotides matching TRBD1. V lost 3 bases and J lost 5; bases outside the gene matches: 9. The CDR3 consists of 14 residues. Germline V lookup: CDR1 SQVTM, CDR2 ANQGSEA. This chain's CDR3 is CSVEGRQGNNEQYF. DNA of the CDR3: TGCAGCGTTGAGGGGAGACAGGGGAATAACGAGCAGTACTTC.

The V gene is TRBV6-5, the J gene TRBJ1-2; 9 nucleotides line up with TRBD1. Germline CDR1 is MNHEY and CDR2 is SVGAGI. J gave up 8 bases and V 4 bases, and 5 bases lay outside the gene matches. The CDR3 contains 13 residues. CDR3 nucleotides: TGTGCCAGCAGTTTCGGACAGGGGAACGGCTACACCTTC. This codes for CASSFGQGNGYTF.

This chain links TRBV30 with TRBJ1-5, with TRBD1 matching over 7 bases. CDR1 GTSNPN and CDR2 SVGIG come from the germline V gene (reference sequence). CDR3 size: 15 residues. V was clipped by 2 bases and J by 4 bases; unmatched bases: 8. The CDR3 nucleotides read TGTGCCTGGAGTATGGGGGACAGATCAAATCAGCCCCAGCATTTT. It codes for CAWSMGDRSNQPQHF.

The chain carries TRBV7-3 and TRBJ1-1; a possible D gene is TRBD1 (5 bases). The CDR3 is 15 residues long. Germline-derived CDR1 and CDR2 are SGHTA and FQGTGA. V lost 4 bases, J lost 8 bases, and 20 bases lay in between. The CDR3 sequence is CASSYAHLAGTEAFF. The CDR3 bases are TGTGCCAGCAGCTACGCCCACCTCGCGGGGACGGAAGCTTTCTTT.

The V call is TRBV13, the J call TRBJ1-6; D not certain. CDR1 and CDR2 (germline): PRHDT, FYEKMQ (reference sequence). This CDR3 contains 17 residues. V was trimmed by 3 bases and J by 5 bases, leaving 17 bases between them. CDR3 in DNA: TGTGCCAGCAGCTTGAGGGCAACTGGGATACATAATTCACCCCTCCACTTT. This sequence encodes CASSLRATGIHNSPLHF.

This chain joins TRBV7-4 and TRBJ2-5; TRBD1 aligns across 7 bases. This CDR3 comprises 15 residues. Germline V CDR1 and CDR2: SGHVT, SQSDAQ. The J segment lost 6 bases and the V segment lost 2 bases, leaving 9 bases of the junction unmatched. CDR3 residues: CASSLRRRGQQTQYF. Written as DNA, the CDR3 is TGTGCCAGCAGCTTACGTAGAAGGGGACAGCAGACCCAGTACTTC.

The V call is TRBV6-5, the J call TRBJ2-5; 8 bases line up with TRBD2. The CDR3 has 13 amino acids. V lost 6 bases and J lost 2; bases outside the gene matches: 2. Germline V gene lookup returns CDR1 MNHEY and CDR2 SVGAGI. CDR3 nucleotide sequence: TGTGCCAGCAGGCCTAGCGGGCAAGAGACCCAGTACTTC. Translated, it gives CASRPSGQETQYF.

The rearrangement joins TRBV19 to TRBJ1-2, with TRBD1 matching over 7 bases. Germline V gene sequence: CDR1 LNHDA, CDR2 SQIVND (reference sequence). The CDR3 runs to 15 residues. Trimming removed 4 bases from V and 4 bases from J; junction bases left unmatched: 9. CDR3 sequence (DNA): TGTGCCAGTAGTAGAGGGACAGTCTATGGCTATGGCTACACCTTC. Translation gives CASSRGTVYGYGYTF. The entire variable domain, with the rest obtained from reference TRBV19 and TRBJ1-2, is as follows: DGGITQSPKYLFRKEGQNVTLSCEQNLNHDAMYWYRQDPGQGLRLIYYSQIVNDFQKGDIAEGYSVSREKKESFPLTVTSAQKNPTAFYLCASSRGTVYGYGYTFGSGTRLTVV.

The gene calls are TRBV5-4 and TRBJ2-2; D not resolved. Deletions cut 3 bases from V and 4 bases from J, with 13 bases between. The V gene's germline CDR1 is SGHNT and CDR2 YYREEE (reference sequence). CDR3 size: 15 residues. The CDR3 loop reads CASSWVIGSTGELFF. DNA of the CDR3: TGTGCCAGCAGCTGGGTAATCGGGTCCACCGGGGAGCTGTTTTTT.

This clone showed up just a few times. In the same sample, other DNA sequences code for this CDR3. The genes are TRBV11-2 and TRBJ2-5, with D possibly matching TRBD1 (5 bases). CDR3 size: 13 residues. Trimming pared 3 bases from V and 3 bases from J, leaving 8 bases between. Germline V CDR1 and CDR2: SGHAT, FQNNGV. The CDR3 loop is CASSFTREETQYF. The DNA of the CDR3 is TGTGCCAGCAGCTTTACCAGGGAAGAGACCCAGTACTTC.

The genes are TRBV3-1 (or the pseudogene TRBV3-2) and TRBJ2-7; TRBD1 matches at 10 bases. V shed 4 bases, J shed 9 bases, and the junction held 15 bases outside the gene matches. The V gene's germline CDR1 is LGHDT and CDR2 YNNKEL (reference sequence). The CDR3 is 16 residues long. The CDR3 loop is CASSRTIGTGAWGQYF. CDR3 nucleotide sequence: TGTGCCAGCAGCCGCACTATCGGGACAGGGGCCTGGGGGCAGTACTTC.

The chain links TRBV5-1 to TRBJ1-4; possible D gene TRBD1, 6 bases. The CDR3 consists of 15 residues. Looked up from germline, CDR1 is SGHRS and CDR2 is YFSETQ. The V and J ends lost 0 bases and 6 bases respectively, with 12 bases between them. The CDR3 is CASSLVQGRDEKLFF. The CDR3 DNA is TGCGCCAGCAGCTTGGTACAGGGAAGGGATGAAAAACTGTTTTTT.

V is TRBV18 and J is TRBJ2-7, with 14 positions matching TRBD2. Trimming cost V 6 bases and J 4 bases; bases outside gene matches: 2. The CDR3 spans 14 residues. Per germline, CDR1 KGHSH and CDR2 LQKENI. Here the CDR3 reads CASSGLAGEYEQYF. In DNA form, the CDR3 reads TGTGCCAGCTCGGGACTAGCGGGGGAATACGAGCAGTACTTC.

This clone showed up just once. The chain employs TRBV12-3 or TRBV12-4 and TRBJ2-7; D is possibly TRBD1 (5 bases). V gave up 7 bases and J gave up 3 bases, with 13 bases separating them. The CDR3 sequence is 13 residues long. The CDR3 region is CASTFGQGYEQYF. In nucleotides, the CDR3 is TGTGCCAGCACCTTTGGGCAGGGCTACGAGCAGTACTTC.

The gene calls are TRBV6-6 and TRBJ2-3; 9 bases map to TRBD1. V lost 6 bases, J lost 4 bases, and 11 bases stayed unmatched. The V gene's germline CDR1 is MNHNY and CDR2 SVGAGI (reference sequence). There are 16 residues in the CDR3. CDR3 region: CASRYHPGQGSDTQYF. CDR3 DNA: TGTGCCAGCAGATACCATCCGGGACAGGGATCAGATACGCAGTATTTT.

The rearrangement links TRBV5-1 to TRBJ1-2; TRBD1 matches 8 bases. This CDR3 has 22 amino acids. J lost 4 bases, V lost 0 bases, and 26 bases had no gene match. Germline V gene lookup returns CDR1 SGHRS and CDR2 YFSETQ. CDR3 sequence reads: CASSLDLVGTGSRRGLGYGYTF. The CDR3, as DNA: TGCGCCAGCAGCTTGGATCTTGTTGGGACAGGATCGAGGCGTGGGTTAGGCTATGGCTACACCTTC.

The rearrangement uses TRBV6-4 and TRBJ2-7; 13 bases agree with TRBD2. Germline V gives CDR1 MRHNA, CDR2 SNTAGT. The CDR3 has 14 residues. Trimming cost V 8 bases and J 5 bases; bases outside gene matches: 6. The CDR3 coding sequence is TGTGCCAGCGACCGGACTAGCGGGGGTGACGAGCAGTACTTC. This codes for CASDRTSGGDEQYF.

This chain links TRBV19 with TRBJ2-5; 9 bases agree with TRBD2. After removal of 6 bases from V and 5 bases from J, the junction contained 10 bases not matched to a gene. The CDR3 is 15 residues long. The germline V gene has CDR1 LNHDA and CDR2 SQIVND (reference sequence). DNA for the CDR3: TGTGCCAGTAGGCGGACGCGGGGGGGTGCCGAGACCCAGTACTTC. Its translation is CASRRTRGGAETQYF.